This TCR beta chain stems from a study of cytomegalovirus exposure and HLA in healthy donors. PCR used 60 Vbeta primers and 13 Jbeta primers. Here immunoSEQ multiplex PCR was the method, and the copy in TCRdb shows in-frame clones only, minus some. Found here are around 100,000 clones, under 90% of them singletons; the top ten hold around 2.7%. Per the germline V gene, CDR1 is SGHVS and CDR2 is FNYEAQ. The CDR3 spans 16 residues. This sequence originates from a woman between 18 and 29 years old in good health and CMV-seronegative. V and J are TRBV7-6 and TRBJ2-5; 14 bases are a match to TRBD2. Near its end, the DNA agrees better with TRBJ2-7, so the J call may be wrong. The material sequenced was PBMCs. The DNA of the CDR3 is TGTGCCAGCAGCTTGACTAGCGGGAGGGCCCCGGGCGAGCAGTACTTC. It is translated as CASSLTSGRAPGEQYF.